The clone carrying this T cell receptor beta chain appeared many times. Its antigen is unknown. The data derive from a study of human T cells and chemical hapten exposure. Looking at the study overall: Patients had diphenylcyclopropenone applied to the scalp weekly throughout the approximately 24-week study. Patches that contained 0.01% DPC were applied to the upper back and read at 6 days. General study results and limits: Significantly greater numbers of large CDR3 similarity clusters came from expanded TCRs than from controls.

For the library, individual cDNA molecules each received unique molecular identifiers. TCRdb itself ran the RACE reads through MiXCR, one entry per CDR3 protein. The table lists 85,000 to 120,000 distinct CDR3 sequences, about 12% of them singletons. The CDR3 has 13 residues. The germline CDR1 and CDR2 sequences are DFQATT and SNEGSKA (reference sequence). The V gene end was trimmed by 4 bases and the J gene end by 6 bases; junction bases not matched to a gene: 5. This sample's time point: pre-sensitization, week 0. Described treatment: therapeutic diphenylcyclopropenone sensitization with weekly scalp DPC.

The genes are TRBV20-1 and TRBJ1-4; 7 bases map to TRBD1. This receptor was obtained from a woman between 50 and 59 years old with alopecia areata. Some clones in this sample may be carry-over from other donors' samples. The material was whole blood, obtained in connection with sensitization to the hapten diphenylcyclopropenone (DPC). The CDR3 loop reads CSATLDRDEKLFF. The CDR3 DNA sequence: TGCAGTGCTACACTCGACAGGGATGAAAAACTGTTTTTT.